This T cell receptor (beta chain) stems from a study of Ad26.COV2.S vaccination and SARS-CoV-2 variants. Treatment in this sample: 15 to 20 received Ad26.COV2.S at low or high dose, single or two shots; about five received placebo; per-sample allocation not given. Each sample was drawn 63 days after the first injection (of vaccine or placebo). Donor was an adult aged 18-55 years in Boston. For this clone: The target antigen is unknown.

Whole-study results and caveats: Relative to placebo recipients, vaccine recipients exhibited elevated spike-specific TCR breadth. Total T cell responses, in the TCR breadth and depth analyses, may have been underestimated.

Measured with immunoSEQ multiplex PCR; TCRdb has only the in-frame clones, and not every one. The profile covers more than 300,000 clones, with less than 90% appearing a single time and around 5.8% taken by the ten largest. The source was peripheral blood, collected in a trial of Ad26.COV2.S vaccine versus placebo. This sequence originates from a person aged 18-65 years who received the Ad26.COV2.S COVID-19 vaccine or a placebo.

In nucleotides, the CDR3 is TGTGCCAGCAGCCTAGCTAGCGACGAGCAGTACTTC. This translates into CASSLASDEQYF. The J gene is TRBJ2-7, the V gene TRBV6-6; D may be TRBD2 (6 bases). Trimming cost V 6 bases and J 5 bases, with 11 bases left between them. Germline V gene lookup returns CDR1 MNHNY and CDR2 SVGAGI (reference sequence). The length of the CDR3 is 12 residues.